The T cell receptor beta chain under discussion was sequenced for a study of cytomegalovirus exposure and HLA in healthy donors. Turning to the study itself: Within the Caucasian-associated ancestry cluster were around 81% of the roughly 400 genotyped donors.

The V segment lost 1 base and the J segment 0 bases; nucleotides outside the gene matches: 9. CDR1 MNHNS and CDR2 SASEGT come from the germline V gene. This CDR3 spans 18 amino acids. The study ran its PCR with 60 Vbeta and 13 Jbeta primers. Produced via immunoSEQ multiplex PCR; TCRdb's table is partial and in-frame only. The data show roughly 120,000 clones, about three quarters seen once. Regarding the study as a whole: Among the sequence variants, a highly shared cluster was likely an artifact of sequencing. The classifier was said to identify cytomegalovirus status with high specificity and sensitivity. CMV serostatus was the sole immune exposure data available.

Concerning this clone: Antigen specificity is unknown.

This sequence was found in a woman aged 60-70 years in good health and CMV-seropositive. J is TRBJ2-5 and V is TRBV6-1; 9 bases map to TRBD1. Sequenced: PBMCs. The CDR3 reads CASSEDGTGTINQETQYF. The CDR3 DNA reads TGTGCCAGCAGTGAAGATGGGACAGGGACGATAAACCAAGAGACCCAGTACTTC.